This TCR beta chain derives from a study of tumor-infiltrating lymphocytes in oesophageal squamous cell carcinoma. J was trimmed by 5 bases and V by 4 bases; bases with no gene match: 5. Germline V gene sequence: CDR1 KGHDR, CDR2 SFDVKD. This CDR3 has 14 amino acids. Using its own MiXCR run on the PCR reads, TCRdb lists one record per CDR3 protein. The data contain approximately 13,000 distinct CDR3 sequences, roughly 50% of them singletons. Judged by abundance, this clonotype is medium-sized. Sequencing input: esophageal tumor tissue. The rearrangement joins TRBV24-1 to TRBJ2-5, with TRBD1 matching 8 bases. The sequence came from a male donor with esophageal squamous cell carcinoma. This CDR3 reads CATSEGRGLETQYF. The CDR3 DNA follows: TGTGCCACCAGTGAGGGCAGGGGGCTGGAGACCCAGTACTTC.